The 19 T cell receptor beta chains reported below all come from one sample, sequenced in a study of tumor and adjacent non-tumor tissue in lung cancer. Three rounds of nested PCR, following a modified ARM-PCR protocol, produced the TCRbeta library. From the multiplex PCR reads, TCRdb called clonotypes with MiXCR, one entry per CDR3 protein. The sample lists roughly 70,000 distinct CDR3 sequences, roughly 75% occurring once. RNA was extracted from bulk tissue without any cell sorting. This non-tumor lung sample came from over 3 cm beyond the tumor edge. Sequenced sample: distant non-tumor lung tissue. The receptors were gathered from a woman aged 45 to 65 with non-small cell lung cancer.

The chain employs TRBV5-8 and TRBJ2-1; the D gene is possibly TRBD1 (6 bases). V was trimmed by 5 bases and J by 5 bases, leaving 17 bases between them. The CDR3 contains 15 residues. Germline CDR1 and CDR2: SGHTS and YDEGEE. The CDR3 here is CASSTWGQGHNEQFF. The DNA of the CDR3 is TGTGCCAGCAGTACTTGGGGACAAGGACACAATGAGCAGTTCTTC. Supplemented by reference TRBV5-8 and TRBJ2-1, the full variable domain reads EAGVTQSPTHLIKTRGQQATLRCSPISGHTSVYWYQQALGLGLQFLLWYDEGEERNRGNFPPRFSGRQFPNYSSELNVNALELEDSALYLCASSTWGQGHNEQFFGPGTRLTVL.

V usage is TRBV11-1 and J usage is TRBJ2-2; possibly TRBD1 for D (6 bases). CDR3 length: 14 residues. From germline, CDR1 is SGHAT and CDR2 FQDESV (reference sequence). Here the CDR3 reads CTSSLIRGSGELFF. The CDR3 bases are TGTACAAGCAGCCTCATAAGGGGGTCCGGGGAGCTGTTTTTT. Using reference TRBV11-1 and TRBJ2-2 for the parts outside the CDR3, the full variable domain is EAEVAQSPRYKITEKSQAVAFWCDPISGHATLYWYRQILGQGPELLVQFQDESVVDDSQLPKDRFSAERLKGVDSTLKIQPAELGDSAMYLCTSSLIRGSGELFFGEGSRLTVL.

The genes are TRBV29-1 and TRBJ2-5, with 7 bases that match TRBD2. The J segment lost 11 bases and the V segment lost 6 bases, leaving 12 bases of the junction unmatched. The CDR3 length is 12 residues. Germline V gene data show CDR1 as SQVTM and CDR2 as ANQGSEA. The CDR3 coding sequence is TGCAGCGTCGGGACTACCGAAGACACACAGTACTTC. Amino acids: CSVGTTEDTQYF.

As for this clonotype: The CDR3 end shows no conserved phenylalanine or tryptophan, and so a read error is likely. This chain connects TRBV11-1 to TRBJ1-2; 10 positions match TRBD1. This CDR3 contains 13 residues. Germline V gives CDR1 SGHAT, CDR2 FQDESV (reference sequence). V was clipped by 7 bases and J by 6 bases; unmatched bases: 5. The DNA for the CDR3 is TGTGCCAGCATCCGGACAGGGGGTAATGGCTACACCTCC. This translates into CASIRTGGNGYTS.

Concerning this clonotype: One end of the junction is discordant with germline, which a read error may explain. This sequence joins TRBV12-3 or TRBV12-4 and TRBJ2-3; D is uncertain. The CDR3 has 15 residues. The CDR3 loop reads CASGLDTLSMDTQYF. Written as DNA, the CDR3 is TGTGCCAGCGGTTTAGACACACTAAGCATGGATACGCAGTATTTT.

This clonotype was counted ten times or more. The V and J genes are TRBV20-1 and TRBJ2-6; 9 bases map to TRBD1. The ends lost 5 bases at V and 2 bases at J; junction bases unmatched: 7. Per the germline V gene, CDR1 is DFQATT and CDR2 is SNEGSKA (reference sequence). The CDR3 loop spans 16 amino acids. CDR3 residues: CSAPGQGAPGANVLTF. CDR3 nucleotide sequence: TGCAGTGCTCCGGGACAGGGCGCCCCTGGGGCCAACGTCCTGACTTTC.

This clonotype was seen a few times. The V and J genes are TRBV14 and TRBJ2-5, with D perhaps matching TRBD1 (6 bases). Trimming took 0 bases from V and 1 from J, leaving 12 bases between them. CDR1 is SGHDN and CDR2 is FVKESK in the germline V gene. This CDR3 region has 16 residues. The chain's CDR3 is CASSQDGGHFQETQYF. The CDR3 nucleotides are TGTGCCAGCAGCCAAGATGGGGGACACTTCCAAGAGACCCAGTACTTC.

Notes on this clonotype: Possible read error: a much larger clone is one base away. The chain couples TRBV12-3 or TRBV12-4 to TRBJ2-7, with D unclear. The CDR3 has 14 amino acids. The CDR3 DNA is TGTGCCAGCGGTTTACTGTTGGGCCGCGACGAGCAGTACTTC. It specifies CASGLLLGRDEQYF.

Concerning this clonotype: A much larger clonotype is one base distant, so this may be a read error. It is likely a read error, because the conserved phenylalanine at the end of the CDR3 is missing. The chain has TRBV7-9 and TRBJ2-2; D may match TRBD1 or TRBD2 (5 bases each). The V end lost 6 bases, the J end lost 3 bases, and 11 bases lay between the germline ends. CDR3 length: 14 amino acids. Germline V gene data show CDR1 as SEHNR and CDR2 as FQNEAQ (reference sequence). The CDR3 nucleotides are TGTGCCAGCAGTACCGGGACCGACACCGGGGAGCTGTTTTGT. It yields the protein CASSTGTDTGELFC.

As to this clonotype: One end of the junction fails to match germline, which may point to a read error. The gene calls are TRBV11-1 and TRBJ2-1; 7 positions match TRBD1. CDR3 length: 15 residues. In germline, CDR1 is SGHAT, CDR2 FQDESV (reference sequence). The CDR3 DNA is TGCGCCAGCAGCCCAGACAGGGTTTCCTACAGTGAGCAGTTCTTC. Protein sequence: CASSPDRVSYSEQFF.

Concerning this clonotype itself: A clone one base away is much larger, so this may be a read error. The genes are TRBV28 and TRBJ1-1; D ambiguous. CDR3 length: 13 residues. The V end was cut by 8 bases, the J end by 7 bases, with 17 bases between. Germline V gene data show CDR1 as MDHEN and CDR2 as SYDVKM. The CDR3 spells CASLTVGAIEAFF. CDR3 nucleotide sequence: TGTGCCAGCTTAACGGTGGGAGCCATTGAAGCTTTCTTT. Supplemented by reference TRBV28 and TRBJ1-1, the full variable domain reads DVKVTQSSRYLVKRTGEKVFLECVQDMDHENMFWYRQDPGLGLRLIYFSYDVKMKEKGDIPEGYSVSREKKERFSLILESASTNQTSMYLCASLTVGAIEAFFGQGTRLTVV.

This clonotype was found a few times. A read error may be the cause here, since a much bigger clone is one base away. The chain couples TRBV5-5 to TRBJ2-2, with D perhaps matching TRBD1 (6 bases). CDR3 size: 15 residues. The V and J ends lost 4 bases and 4 bases respectively, with 14 bases between them. Germline V CDR1 and CDR2: SGHKS, YYEKEE (reference sequence). The CDR3 region is CASSLRDKSTGELFF. The DNA for the CDR3 is TGTGCCAGCAGCCTCCGGGACAAGAGCACCGGGGAGCTGTTTTTT.

For this clonotype: A much larger clone sits a single nucleotide away, making a read error possible. As the CDR3 is not closed by the conserved phenylalanine or tryptophan, this likely results from a read error. V and J are TRBV28 and TRBJ1-5, with D possibly being TRBD1 (5 bases). The CDR3 is 13 amino acids. Trimming removed 8 bases from V and 5 bases from J, with 13 bases in between. Germline V gene lookup returns CDR1 MDHEN and CDR2 SYDVKM. The CDR3 sequence: CASSQGIDQPQHC. CDR3 DNA: TGTGCCAGCTCCCAGGGAATAGATCAGCCCCAGCATTGT.

This clonotype has more than one count but fewer than ten. It may be a read error: a sequence one base away is much more abundant. CDR3 nucleotide sequence: TGTGCCAGCAGTCGACTAGCGGGAATGTTCGAGCAGTACTTC. Translating gives CASSRLAGMFEQYF. The V and J genes are TRBV6-2 or TRBV6-3 and TRBJ2-7, with TRBD2 matching 11 bases. This CDR3 has 14 residues. Germline trimming cut 5 bases from V and 6 bases from J; bases unmatched to any gene: 6. Germline loops: CDR1 MNHEY, CDR2 SVGEGT.

Remarks on this clonotype: The conserved final phenylalanine or tryptophan is absent from the CDR3, which likely points to a read error. This rearrangement joins TRBV11-2 to TRBJ2-1; D gene ambiguous. In germline, CDR1 is SGHAT, CDR2 FQNNGV. The CDR3 spans 13 residues. CDR3 DNA: TGTGACAGCAGCCTCAACAACAACAATGAGCAGTTCTTA. Its protein is CDSSLNNNNEQFL.

In regard to this clonotype: This could be a read error, since a much larger clone is one nucleotide away. The rearrangement links TRBV6-2 or TRBV6-3 to TRBJ2-5; no clear D gene. With 0 bases removed from V and 13 bases from J, the gap between germline ends came to 15 bases. Germline V gene data show CDR1 as MNHEY and CDR2 as SVGEGT. The CDR3 spans 13 residues. The chain's CDR3 is CASSYSWWAARYF. The DNA of the CDR3 is TGTGCCAGCAGTTACTCGTGGTGGGCTGCGAGGTACTTC.

Note on this clonotype: This could be a read error, since a much larger clone is one nucleotide away. The genes are TRBV12-3 or TRBV12-4 and TRBJ2-3; D call uncertain. V shed 3 bases and J shed 10 bases, with 8 bases lying between them. The CDR3 is made up of 11 amino acids. Here the CDR3 reads CASSFLDAQYF. DNA of the CDR3: TGTGCCAGCAGTTTTTTGGATGCGCAGTATTTT.

The genes are TRBV20-1 and TRBJ2-2; 8 nucleotides line up with TRBD2. Unmatched junction bases numbered 12, after V lost 6 bases and J lost 6 bases. Germline V CDR1 and CDR2: DFQATT, SNEGSKA (reference sequence). This CDR3 contains 15 residues. The chain's CDR3 is CSATSVATYSGELFF. CDR3 coding DNA: TGCAGTGCGACTAGCGTAGCGACCTACTCCGGGGAGCTGTTTTTT.

In its sample, this clonotype was seen many times. This chain uses TRBV11-2 with TRBJ2-1, with 14 positions matching TRBD2. Trimming removed 5 bases from V and 9 bases from J; junction bases left unmatched: 6. This CDR3 has 15 residues. CDR1 SGHAT and CDR2 FQNNGV come from the germline V gene. This CDR3 reads CASSPGTSGSGEQFF. CDR3 DNA: TGTGCCAGCAGCCCCGGGACTAGCGGGAGTGGTGAGCAGTTCTTC.